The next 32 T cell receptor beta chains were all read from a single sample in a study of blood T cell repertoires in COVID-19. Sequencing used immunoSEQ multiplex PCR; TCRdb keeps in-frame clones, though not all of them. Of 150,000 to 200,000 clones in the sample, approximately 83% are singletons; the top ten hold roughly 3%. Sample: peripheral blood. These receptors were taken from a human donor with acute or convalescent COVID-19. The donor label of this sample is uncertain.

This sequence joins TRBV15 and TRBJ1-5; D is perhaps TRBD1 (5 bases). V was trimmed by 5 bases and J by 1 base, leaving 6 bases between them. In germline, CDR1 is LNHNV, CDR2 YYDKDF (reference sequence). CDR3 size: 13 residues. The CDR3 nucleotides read TGTGCCACCAGCCAGGGCAGCAATCAGCCCCAGCATTTT. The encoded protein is CATSQGSNQPQHF.

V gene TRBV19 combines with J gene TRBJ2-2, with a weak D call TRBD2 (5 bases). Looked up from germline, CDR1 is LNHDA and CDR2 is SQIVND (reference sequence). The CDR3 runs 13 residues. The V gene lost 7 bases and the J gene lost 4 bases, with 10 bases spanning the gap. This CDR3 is CASIPAGTGELFF. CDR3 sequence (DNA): TGTGCCAGTATCCCTGCGGGCACCGGGGAGCTGTTTTTT. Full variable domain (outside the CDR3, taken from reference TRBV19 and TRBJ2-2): DGGITQSPKYLFRKEGQNVTLSCEQNLNHDAMYWYRQDPGQGLRLIYYSQIVNDFQKGDIAEGYSVSREKKESFPLTVTSAQKNPTAFYLCASIPAGTGELFFGEGSRLTVL.

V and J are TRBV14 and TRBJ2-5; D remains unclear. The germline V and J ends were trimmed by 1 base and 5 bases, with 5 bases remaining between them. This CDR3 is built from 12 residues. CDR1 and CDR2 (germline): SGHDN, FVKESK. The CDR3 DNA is TGTGCCAGCAGCCAAGTGAGGGAGACCCAGTACTTC. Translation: CASSQVRETQYF.

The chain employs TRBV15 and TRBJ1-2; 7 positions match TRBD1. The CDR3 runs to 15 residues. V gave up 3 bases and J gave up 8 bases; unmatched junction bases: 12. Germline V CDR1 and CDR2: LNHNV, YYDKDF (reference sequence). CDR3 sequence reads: CATSRGAGGELGYTF. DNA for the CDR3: TGTGCCACCAGCAGGGGGGCAGGGGGTGAGCTAGGCTACACCTTC. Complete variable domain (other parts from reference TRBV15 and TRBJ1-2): DAMVIQNPRYQVTQFGKPVTLSCSQTLNHNVMYWYQQKSSQAPKLLFHYYDKDFNNEADTPDNFQSRRPNTSFCFLDIRSPGLGDTAMYLCATSRGAGGELGYTFGSGTRLTVV.

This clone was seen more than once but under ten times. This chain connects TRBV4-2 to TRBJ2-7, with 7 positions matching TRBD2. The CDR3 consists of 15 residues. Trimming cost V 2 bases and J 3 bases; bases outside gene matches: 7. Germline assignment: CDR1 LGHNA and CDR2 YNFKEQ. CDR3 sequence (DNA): TGTGCCAGCAGCCAATTGCTAGCGGCTCACTACGAGCAGTACTTC. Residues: CASSQLLAAHYEQYF.

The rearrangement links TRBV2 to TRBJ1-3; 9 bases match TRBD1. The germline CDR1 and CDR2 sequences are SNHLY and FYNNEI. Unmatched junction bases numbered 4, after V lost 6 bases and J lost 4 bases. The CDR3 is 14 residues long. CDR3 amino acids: CASRAGTGGNTIYF. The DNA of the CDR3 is TGTGCCAGCAGGGCCGGGACAGGGGGAAACACCATATATTTT.

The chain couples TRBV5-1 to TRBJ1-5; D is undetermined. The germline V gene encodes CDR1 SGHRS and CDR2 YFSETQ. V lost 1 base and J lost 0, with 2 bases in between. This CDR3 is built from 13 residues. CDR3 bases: TGCGCCAGCAGCTTGTATAGCAATCAGCCCCAGCATTTT. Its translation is CASSLYSNQPQHF.

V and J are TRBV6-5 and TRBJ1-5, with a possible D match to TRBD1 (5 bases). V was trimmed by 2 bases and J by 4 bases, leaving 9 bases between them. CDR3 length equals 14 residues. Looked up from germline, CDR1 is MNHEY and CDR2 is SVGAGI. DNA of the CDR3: TGTGCCAGCAGTTACGGGGCCGGGAATCAGCCCCAGCATTTT. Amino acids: CASSYGAGNQPQHF.

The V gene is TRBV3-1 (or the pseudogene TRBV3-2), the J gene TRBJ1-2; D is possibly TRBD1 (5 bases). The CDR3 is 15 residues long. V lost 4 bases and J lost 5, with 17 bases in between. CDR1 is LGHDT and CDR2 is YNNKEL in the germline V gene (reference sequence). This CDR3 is CASSPTSGTAYGYTF. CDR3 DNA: TGTGCCAGCAGCCCAACCTCCGGGACTGCTTATGGCTACACCTTC.

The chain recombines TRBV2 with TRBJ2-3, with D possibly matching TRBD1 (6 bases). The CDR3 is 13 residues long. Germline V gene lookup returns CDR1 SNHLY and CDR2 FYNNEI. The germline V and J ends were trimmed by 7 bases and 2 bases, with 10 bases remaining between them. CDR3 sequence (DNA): TGTGCCAGCACACAGGGATTCACAGATACGCAGTATTTT. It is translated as CASTQGFTDTQYF.

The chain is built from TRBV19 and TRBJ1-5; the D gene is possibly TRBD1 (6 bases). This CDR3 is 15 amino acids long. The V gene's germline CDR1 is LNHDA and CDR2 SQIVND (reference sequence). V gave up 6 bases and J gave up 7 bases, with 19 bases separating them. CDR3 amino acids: CASSTPGRGEQPQHF. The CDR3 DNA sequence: TGTGCCAGTAGCACCCCTGGCAGGGGCGAACAGCCCCAGCATTTT.

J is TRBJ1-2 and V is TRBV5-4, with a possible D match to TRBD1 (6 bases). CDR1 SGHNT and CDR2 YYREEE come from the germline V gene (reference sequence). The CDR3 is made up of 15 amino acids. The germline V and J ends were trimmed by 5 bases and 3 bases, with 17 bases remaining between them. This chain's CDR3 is CASSRQASGDYGYTF. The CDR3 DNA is TGTGCCAGCAGTCGACAGGCCTCCGGGGACTATGGCTACACCTTC. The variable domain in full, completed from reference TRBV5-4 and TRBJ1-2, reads ETGVTQSPTHLIKTRGQQVTLRCSSQSGHNTVSWYQQALGQGPQFIFQYYREEENGRGNFPPRFSGLQFPNYSSELNVNALELDDSALYLCASSRQASGDYGYTFGSGTRLTVV.

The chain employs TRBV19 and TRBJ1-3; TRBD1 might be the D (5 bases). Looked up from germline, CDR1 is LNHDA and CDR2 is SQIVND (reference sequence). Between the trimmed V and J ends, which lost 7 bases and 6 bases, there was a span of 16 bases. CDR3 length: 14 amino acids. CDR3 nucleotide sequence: TGTGCCAGTACGGAGGGGACCCTGGAAAACACCATATATTTT. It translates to CASTEGTLENTIYF.

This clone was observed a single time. CDR3 residues: CASSLALAGGPSQETQYF. The CDR3 nucleotides read TGTGCCAGCAGCTTGGCTCTAGCGGGGGGGCCTTCCCAAGAGACCCAGTACTTC. The V and J genes are TRBV5-4 and TRBJ2-5; 12 positions match TRBD2. Looked up from germline, CDR1 is SGHNT and CDR2 is YYREEE (reference sequence). Trimming took 0 bases from V and 1 from J; bases not matched to a gene: 7. The CDR3 is 18 residues long.

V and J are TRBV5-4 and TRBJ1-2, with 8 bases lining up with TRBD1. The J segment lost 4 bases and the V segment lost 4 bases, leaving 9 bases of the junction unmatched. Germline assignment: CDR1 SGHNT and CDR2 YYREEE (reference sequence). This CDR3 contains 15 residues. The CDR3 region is CASSPPGQVAYGYTF. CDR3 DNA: TGTGCCAGCAGCCCACCGGGACAGGTGGCCTATGGCTACACCTTC.

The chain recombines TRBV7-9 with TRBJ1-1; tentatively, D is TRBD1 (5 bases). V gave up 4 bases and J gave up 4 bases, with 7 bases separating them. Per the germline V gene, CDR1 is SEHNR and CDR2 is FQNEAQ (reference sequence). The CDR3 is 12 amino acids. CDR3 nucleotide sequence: TGTGCCAGCAGCTCTGACAGCACTGAAGCTTTCTTT. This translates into CASSSDSTEAFF.

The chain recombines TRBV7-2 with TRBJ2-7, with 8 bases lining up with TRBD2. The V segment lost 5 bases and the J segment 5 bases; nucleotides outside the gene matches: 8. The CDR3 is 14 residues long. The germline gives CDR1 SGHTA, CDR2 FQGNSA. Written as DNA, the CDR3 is TGTGCCAGCAGCACCAGCGGGAGAAACCACGAGCAGTACTTC. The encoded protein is CASSTSGRNHEQYF.

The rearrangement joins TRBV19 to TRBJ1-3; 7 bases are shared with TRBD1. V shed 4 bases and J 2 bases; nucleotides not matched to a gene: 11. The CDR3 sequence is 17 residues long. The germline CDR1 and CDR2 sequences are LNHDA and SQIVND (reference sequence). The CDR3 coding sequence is TGTGCCAGTAGTAGGACAGGTAAAGGTTCCACTGGAAACACCATATATTTT. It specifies CASSRTGKGSTGNTIYF. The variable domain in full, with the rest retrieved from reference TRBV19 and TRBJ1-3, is DGGITQSPKYLFRKEGQNVTLSCEQNLNHDAMYWYRQDPGQGLRLIYYSQIVNDFQKGDIAEGYSVSREKKESFPLTVTSAQKNPTAFYLCASSRTGKGSTGNTIYFGEGSWLTVV.

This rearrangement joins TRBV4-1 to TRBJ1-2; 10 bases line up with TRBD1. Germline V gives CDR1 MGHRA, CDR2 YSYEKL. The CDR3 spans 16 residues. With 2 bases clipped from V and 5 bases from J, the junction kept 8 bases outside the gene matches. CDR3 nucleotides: TGCGCCAGCAGCCAATTCGGGACAGGGGCCTTTTATGGCTACACCTTC. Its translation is CASSQFGTGAFYGYTF.

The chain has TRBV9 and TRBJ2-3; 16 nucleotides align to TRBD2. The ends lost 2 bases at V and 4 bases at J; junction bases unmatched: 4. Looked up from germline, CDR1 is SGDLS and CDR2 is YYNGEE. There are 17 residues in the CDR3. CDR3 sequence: CASSVRGLAGGSDTQYF. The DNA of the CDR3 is TGTGCCAGCAGCGTGAGGGGACTAGCGGGGGGGTCAGATACGCAGTATTTT. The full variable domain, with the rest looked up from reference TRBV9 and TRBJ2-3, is DSGVTQTPKHLITATGQRVTLRCSPRSGDLSVYWYQQSLDQGLQFLIQYYNGEERAKGNILERFSAQQFPDLHSELNLSSLELGDSALYFCASSVRGLAGGSDTQYFGPGTRLTVL.

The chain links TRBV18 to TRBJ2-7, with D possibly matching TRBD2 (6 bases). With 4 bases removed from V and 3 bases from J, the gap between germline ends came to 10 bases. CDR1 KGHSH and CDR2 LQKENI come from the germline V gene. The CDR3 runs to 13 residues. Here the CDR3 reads CASSRGADYEQYF. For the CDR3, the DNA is TGTGCCAGCTCACGCGGGGCGGACTACGAGCAGTACTTC.

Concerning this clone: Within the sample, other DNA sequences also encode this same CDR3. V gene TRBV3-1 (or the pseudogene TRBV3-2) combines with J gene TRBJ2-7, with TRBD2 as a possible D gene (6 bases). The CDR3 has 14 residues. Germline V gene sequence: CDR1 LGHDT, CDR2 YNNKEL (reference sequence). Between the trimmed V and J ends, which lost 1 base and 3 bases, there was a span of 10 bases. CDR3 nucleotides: TGTGCCAGCAGCCAAGCCGGGGGAAACTACGAGCAGTACTTC. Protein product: CASSQAGGNYEQYF.

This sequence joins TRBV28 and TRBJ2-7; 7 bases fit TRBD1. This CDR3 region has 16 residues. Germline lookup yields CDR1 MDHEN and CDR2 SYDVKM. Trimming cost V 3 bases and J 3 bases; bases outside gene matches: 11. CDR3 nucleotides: TGTGCCAGCAGTTTCATCTCAACAGGGGCAATCTACGAGCAGTACTTC. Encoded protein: CASSFISTGAIYEQYF. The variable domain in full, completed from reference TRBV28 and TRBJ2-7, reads DVKVTQSSRYLVKRTGEKVFLECVQDMDHENMFWYRQDPGLGLRLIYFSYDVKMKEKGDIPEGYSVSREKKERFSLILESASTNQTSMYLCASSFISTGAIYEQYFGPGTRLTVT.

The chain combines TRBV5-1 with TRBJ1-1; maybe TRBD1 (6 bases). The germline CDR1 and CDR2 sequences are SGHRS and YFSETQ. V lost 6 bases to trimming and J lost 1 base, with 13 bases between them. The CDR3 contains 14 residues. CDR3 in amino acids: CASKIEGGNTEAFF. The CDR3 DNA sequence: TGCGCCAGCAAGATAGAAGGGGGGAACACTGAAGCTTTCTTT.

The DNA for the CDR3 is TGTGCCAGCAGGAGAGGTTCGAGCGGGATATGGGAGACCCAGTACTTC. Amino acids: CASRRGSSGIWETQYF. This sequence joins TRBV6-6 and TRBJ2-5; 7 bases align to TRBD2. CDR1 and CDR2 from the germline V gene are MNHNY and SVGAGI (reference sequence). V was clipped by 6 bases and J by 5 bases; unmatched bases: 15. The CDR3 totals 16 residues.

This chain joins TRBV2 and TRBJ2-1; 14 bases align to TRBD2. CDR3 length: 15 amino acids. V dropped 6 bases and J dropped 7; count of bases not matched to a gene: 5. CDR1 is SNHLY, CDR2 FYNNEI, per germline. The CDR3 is CASSGTSGGRNEQFF. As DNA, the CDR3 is TGTGCCAGCAGCGGGACTAGCGGGGGACGTAATGAGCAGTTCTTC. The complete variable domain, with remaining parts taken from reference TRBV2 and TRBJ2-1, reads EPEVTQTPSHQVTQMGQEVILRCVPISNHLYFYWYRQILGQKVEFLVSFYNNEISEKSEIFDDQFSVERPDGSNFTLKIRSTKLEDSAMYFCASSGTSGGRNEQFFGPGTRLTVL.

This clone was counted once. CDR3 bases: TGTGCCAGCAGCTTATGGGAGACAGGCTCTGGAAACACCATATATTTT. It translates to CASSLWETGSGNTIYF. The chain is built from TRBV7-8 and TRBJ1-3; D perhaps matches TRBD1 (6 bases). CDR1 and CDR2 from the germline V gene are SGHVS and FQNEAQ. The V end lost 2 bases, the J end lost 0 bases, and 11 bases lay between the germline ends. CDR3 size: 16 residues.

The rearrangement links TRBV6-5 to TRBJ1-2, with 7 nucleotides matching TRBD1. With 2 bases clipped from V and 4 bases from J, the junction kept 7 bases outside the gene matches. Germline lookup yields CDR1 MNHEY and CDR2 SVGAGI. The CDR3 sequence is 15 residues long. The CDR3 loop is CASSYRLDRAYGYTF. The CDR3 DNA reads TGTGCCAGCAGTTACCGCCTAGACAGGGCCTATGGCTACACCTTC.

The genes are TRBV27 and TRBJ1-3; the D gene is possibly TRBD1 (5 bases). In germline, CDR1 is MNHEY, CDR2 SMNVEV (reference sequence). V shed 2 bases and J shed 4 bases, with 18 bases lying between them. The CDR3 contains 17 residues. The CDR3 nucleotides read TGTGCCAGCAGTTTACGGCCAGTCGGGGGAAAAGGAAACACCATATATTTT. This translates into CASSLRPVGGKGNTIYF.

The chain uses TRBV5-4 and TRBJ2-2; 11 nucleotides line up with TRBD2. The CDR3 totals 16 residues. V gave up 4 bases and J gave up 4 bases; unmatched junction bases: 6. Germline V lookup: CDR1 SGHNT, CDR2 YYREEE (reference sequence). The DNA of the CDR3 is TGTGCCAGCAGCGGGTCTAGCGGGAGGAGCACCGGGGAGCTGTTTTTT. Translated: CASSGSSGRSTGELFF. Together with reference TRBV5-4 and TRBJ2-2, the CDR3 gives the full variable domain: ETGVTQSPTHLIKTRGQQVTLRCSSQSGHNTVSWYQQALGQGPQFIFQYYREEENGRGNFPPRFSGLQFPNYSSELNVNALELDDSALYLCASSGSSGRSTGELFFGEGSRLTVL.

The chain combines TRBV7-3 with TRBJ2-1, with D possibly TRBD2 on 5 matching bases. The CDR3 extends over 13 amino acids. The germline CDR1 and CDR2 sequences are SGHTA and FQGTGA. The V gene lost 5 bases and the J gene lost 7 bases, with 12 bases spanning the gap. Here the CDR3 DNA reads TGTGCCAGCAGCCCCTCGGGGAGAAATGAGCAGTTCTTC. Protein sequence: CASSPSGRNEQFF.

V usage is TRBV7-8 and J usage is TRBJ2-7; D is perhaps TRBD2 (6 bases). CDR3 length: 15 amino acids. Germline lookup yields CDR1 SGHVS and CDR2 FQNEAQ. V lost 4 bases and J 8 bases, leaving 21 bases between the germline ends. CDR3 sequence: CASSSPGLFPTKQYF. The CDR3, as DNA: TGTGCCAGCAGCTCCCCGGGACTTTTCCCTACGAAGCAGTACTTC.